This T cell receptor (beta chain) was captured by sequencing in a study of sequential checkpoint blockade in melanoma. In the study overall: Patients were randomized 1:1 to nivolumab-then-ipilimumab or ipilimumab-then-nivolumab first-line. Maintenance nivolumab came after either treatment sequence.

The germline CDR1 and CDR2 sequences are SQVTM and ANQGSEA. This CDR3 contains 15 residues. Trimming stripped 0 bases from V and 0 bases from J, with 9 bases between. The method was immunoSEQ multiplex PCR; TCRdb's version includes in-frame clones alone and lacks a portion of them. The sample has about 25,000 clones, more than 60% seen once. As for treatment: randomized to nivolumab then ipilimumab (arm A) or the reverse (arm B). DNA-damaging chemotherapy had not been given to any patient beforehand. PBMC sorting kept live CD3+CD8+ cells without CD19 or CD56. The TCR was taken from a human donor with melanoma. This chain joins TRBV29-1 and TRBJ2-1; TRBD2 might be the D (5 bases). The sample in question was CD8+ T cells sorted from blood (inferred from file names), obtained from a patient given nivolumab and ipilimumab in sequence. The CDR3 loop is CSVEEGTSSYNEQFF. The CDR3, as DNA: TGCAGCGTTGAAGAGGGAACTAGCTCCTACAATGAGCAGTTCTTC.